This T cell receptor (beta chain) emerged from a study of OX40 agonist ivuxolimab in advanced cancers. Profiled with immunoSEQ multiplex PCR; TCRdb holds only in-frame clones, not every one. Here the sample spans about 58,000 clones, approximately 90% being singletons. Turning to this clone: Its antigen is not known. Additional DNA sequences in this sample encode the identical CDR3.

V dropped 2 bases and J dropped 0; count of bases not matched to a gene: 7. Germline V CDR1 and CDR2: SGHRS, YFSETQ. The CDR3 consists of 17 residues. Study-wide results and caveats: Normalized T-cell clonal expansion was also low in some nonresponders.

The rearrangement links TRBV5-1 to TRBJ2-1; TRBD2 agrees at 8 bases. The specimen comprised CD4+ or CD8+ T cells sorted from blood, sampled in a trial of the OX40 agonist ivuxolimab. This TCR derives from an adult with an advanced solid tumor such as melanoma, head and neck, liver or kidney cancer. Written as DNA, the CDR3 is TGCGCCAGCAGCTTAGAGGCCAGCGGGAGCTCCTACAATGAGCAGTTCTTC. This sequence encodes CASSLEASGSSYNEQFF.